This T cell receptor beta chain was observed in a study of shared clonotypes between healthy human individuals (dated by TCRdb to 2018 to 2021). The study in broad terms: The cohort comprised a couple of women and a few men aged 18 to 49 years. For each donor, CD4 naive and CD4 memory were each run on three plates, CD8 naive on two plates, and CD8 memory on one plate. To estimate repertoire size and how much clonotypes are shared between individuals, the study performed deep sequencing of blood TCR repertoires from roughly five healthy adults. To increase sequencing depth and limit assay-specific biases, TCR repertoire library preparation and sequencing were carried out by different laboratories using diverse techniques. Per donor, leukapheresis produced somewhere between about 0.9 and 9.5 billion PBMCs.

Study-wide findings and limitations: When a handful of donors were compared, the shared fraction of clonotypes was around 5% for naive CD4, 3% to 4% for naive CD8, more than 2% for memory CD4, and less than 0.5% for memory CD8. Compared with non-shared clonotypes, clonotypes shared by all four sorted-subset donors had higher generation probabilities. Rarefaction of sorted-subset datasets indicated incomplete sequencing despite the large sequencing depth. Estimated clonotype richness was generally larger for naive than for memory subsets. Sampling was restricted to blood, and TCR repertoires in tissues likely differ from the TCR repertoires found in blood. Because the study included a small number of donors, the genetic and exposure-history diversity represented was limited. Pairwise subsampling led to the expectation that sequencing depth would affect the degree of clonotype sharing among donors.

The donors were healthy, HIV-negative adults with no recently reported acute infections or vaccinations. Every donor was a Caucasian adult living in Nashville, Tennessee, USA. CD4+ T cells were enriched by magnetic negative selection, after which naive cells were positively selected on CD45RA and the negative fraction was taken as the memory subset. Blood was obtained by leukapheresis, after which PBMCs were separated by Ficoll-Histopaque density gradient centrifugation and cryopreserved in liquid nitrogen vapor phase. Purity and quantity of every magnetically sorted T cell population were checked by analytical flow cytometry. Each sorted fraction had its genomic DNA isolated and then quantified by UV absorbance on a Nanodrop 2000c. CDR1 and CDR2, looked up from the germline V gene, are SGHTA and FQGNSA. V loses 5 bases at its end and J loses 13 bases; junction bases beyond the gene matches: 15. The CDR3 spans 15 residues, from the cysteine through the phenylalanine. Only the CDR3 region is kept as DNA, spanning 45 bases read in frame from base 1.

With regard to this clone: Its antigen target is currently unknown. Base qualities were left out, and no much larger clone turns up one base away.

Using the deep immunoSEQ assay, TCR CDR3 regions were amplified from genomic DNA by multiplex PCR. Genomic DNA extracted from each cell subset was distributed evenly over all wells of several immunoSEQ 96-well plates, and each plate served as one replicate. For sorted subsets, about 0.2 ug genomic DNA, equal to some 28,000 T cell genomes, was loaded into each replicate PCR. Purified libraries were quantified with a Qubit 3.0 fluorometer, sized on a Bioanalyzer 2100, and re-quantified with the KAPA Library Quantification kit. A separate single-read 150-cycle Illumina NextSeq 550 flow cell was used to sequence each immunoSEQ 96-well plate. On the authors' methods: The immunoSEQ output contained only junctional sequences without quality scores, so filtering could not match that applied to full-length reads. Sequences were annotated with PyIR, a Python wrapper for IgBLAST v1.9, using IMGT germline references to assign V/J genes and CDR3. Any read was removed if the V/J assignment was weak (E-value above 1e-6), the CDR3 was missing, or the read contained stop codons, out-of-frame junctions, or ambiguous translated residues. V3J clonotypes were defined by identical inferred V gene, J gene, and CDR3 amino acid sequence. Percentage overlap between repertoires was calculated by dividing the number of shared unique clonotypes by the size of the smaller repertoire. RTK rarefaction, the Chao1 estimator, and Recon v2.1 estimates of unobserved clonotypes were used to assess repertoire richness. For all TCRbeta clonotypes obtained by the gDNA method from four donors, generation probabilities were computed with OLGA. TCRdb took this table from immuneACCESS and kept in-frame rearrangements with V and J called. Such tables lack part of the clones; where checked against another copy, unresolved V genes explain under half of the gap, and the rest is unexplained. V and J calls and clone size come straight from that table; D and trimming were deduced from the DNA. The sample data list 1 million to 1.3 million clones, and more than 75% of these were observed just once. The ten largest clones add up to 0.5% to 0.65% of the sample.

The sequencing sample was made of memory CD4+ T cells from PBMCs. Read against the paper, the sample's cell subset or site label means: CD45RA-negative fraction. The TCR originated in a man aged 18 to 29 in good health. Some clones in this sample may be carry-over from other donors' samples. The chain couples TRBV7-2 to TRBJ1-4; 8 central bases correspond to TRBD1. The CDR3 region reads CASSPLGQGGSSLFF. The sequence in DNA is TGTGCCAGCAGCCCACTCGGACAGGGAGGCTCTTCACTGTTTTTT.